These 25 T cell receptor beta chains originate from one sample sequenced in a study of cytomegalovirus exposure and HLA in healthy donors. With 60 Vbeta and 13 Jbeta primers, the PCR was carried out. The data were produced by immunoSEQ multiplex PCR, yet TCRdb's version contains in-frame clones alone and is incomplete. Of 150,000 or so clones in the sample, around 75% were seen once. What was sequenced was PBMCs. These receptors originate from a man younger than 35 in good health and CMV-seropositive.

The table lists this clone with many counts. The rearrangement links TRBV6-1 to TRBJ1-4, with a weak D call TRBD1 (5 bases). The V and J ends lost 10 bases and 8 bases respectively, with 20 bases between them. The CDR3 runs to 14 residues. In germline, CDR1 is MNHNS, CDR2 SASEGT. CDR3 sequence: CATNPGGGKEKLFF. The CDR3 bases are TGTGCCACCAATCCGGGTGGGGGGAAGGAAAAACTGTTTTTT.

The rearrangement joins TRBV27 to TRBJ1-2; weak D call: TRBD1 (5 bases). Germline CDR1 MNHEY, CDR2 SMNVEV (reference sequence). V shed 6 bases and J shed 4 bases, with 9 bases lying between them. This CDR3 is 12 amino acids long. CDR3 residues: CASSPQGYGYTF. The DNA of the CDR3 is TGTGCCAGCAGCCCTCAGGGCTATGGCTACACCTTC.

The J gene is TRBJ1-5, the V gene TRBV19; no firm D call. Germline CDR1 LNHDA, CDR2 SQIVND (reference sequence). V was trimmed by 7 bases and J by 0 bases, leaving 7 bases between them. There are 13 residues in the CDR3. DNA of the CDR3: TGTGCCAGTACCGGGATTAGCAATCAGCCCCAGCATTTT. Translating gives CASTGISNQPQHF.

The chain uses TRBV4-1 and TRBJ1-1, with a possible D match to TRBD1 (5 bases). V lost 0 bases, J lost 0 bases, and 14 bases lay in between. The CDR3 loop spans 17 amino acids. In germline, CDR1 is MGHRA, CDR2 YSYEKL. Here the CDR3 DNA reads TGCGCCAGCAGCCAAGATCGGGGGAGGACGTTGAACACTGAAGCTTTCTTT. Its protein product is CASSQDRGRTLNTEAFF.

V gene TRBV10-3 combines with J gene TRBJ2-6, with D possibly matching TRBD1 (6 bases). Germline V gives CDR1 ENHRY, CDR2 SYGVKD. Trimming left V 3 bases short and J 0 bases short, with 18 bases between. CDR3 length equals 19 residues. The CDR3 region has the DNA TGTGCCATCAGTGAATACTCCGGGACACGGATCTCTGGGGCCAACGTCCTGACTTTC. It translates to CAISEYSGTRISGANVLTF.

The V gene is TRBV23-1, the J gene TRBJ1-5; D is unclear. TRBV23-1 carries the ORF label, with uncertain function. Trimming stripped 4 bases from V and 4 bases from J, with 5 bases between. The CDR3 extends over 12 amino acids. CDR3 region: CASSLLNQPQHF. DNA of the CDR3: TGCGCCAGCAGTCTTCTGAATCAGCCCCAGCATTTT.

The rearrangement uses TRBV30 and TRBJ1-2, with D unresolved. Germline V lookup: CDR1 GTSNPN, CDR2 SVGIG (reference sequence). The CDR3 extends over 14 amino acids. Trimming left V 5 bases short and J 6 bases short, with 19 bases between. CDR3 region: CAWSALLSGDGYTF. The CDR3 DNA sequence: TGTGCCTGGTCGGCACTACTGTCCGGGGATGGCTACACCTTC.

V is TRBV9 and J is TRBJ2-1, with D perhaps TRBD1 (8 bases). The CDR3 extends over 13 amino acids. From germline, CDR1 is SGDLS and CDR2 YYNGEE. Trimming removed 2 bases from V and 9 bases from J, with 12 bases in between. The CDR3 DNA sequence: TGTGCCAGCAGCGTGACAGGGGAGGGTGAGCAGTTCTTC. It specifies CASSVTGEGEQFF.

This chain links TRBV9 with TRBJ1-2; 8 nucleotides match TRBD1. The CDR3 is made up of 14 amino acids. The germline CDR1 and CDR2 sequences are SGDLS and YYNGEE. Trimming removed 3 bases from V and 8 bases from J; junction bases left unmatched: 9. CDR3 protein: CASSARQGIGGYTF. CDR3 bases: TGTGCCAGCAGCGCCCGACAGGGGATTGGCGGCTACACCTTC.

The V gene is TRBV10-2, the J gene TRBJ2-7, with D perhaps TRBD2 (6 bases). V dropped 2 bases and J dropped 4 bases, with 9 bases sitting between them. The CDR3 extends over 13 amino acids. Germline V CDR1 and CDR2: WSHSY, SAAADI. The DNA of the CDR3 is TGCGCCAGCAGTGAGGCGGGGAGATACGAGCAGTACGTC. Its protein product is CASSEAGRYEQYV.

The genes are TRBV6-1 and TRBJ2-2; TRBD1 might be the D (5 bases). There are 14 residues in the CDR3. Trimming removed 1 base from V and 5 bases from J, with 8 bases in between. Germline V lookup: CDR1 MNHNS, CDR2 SASEGT. The CDR3 is CASSEGQGTGELFF. CDR3 bases: TGTGCCAGCAGTGAAGGCCAGGGAACCGGGGAGCTGTTTTTT.

This chain uses TRBV28 with TRBJ2-3, with 8 nucleotides matching TRBD1. CDR1 and CDR2 from the germline V gene are MDHEN and SYDVKM. CDR3 length equals 17 residues. The V segment lost 3 bases and the J segment 1 base; nucleotides outside the gene matches: 9. The CDR3 DNA reads as TGTGCCAGCAGTTTCGACCCGACAGGGGCGGGCACAGATACGCAGTATTTT. Protein sequence: CASSFDPTGAGTDTQYF.

This clone has a handful of counts. The chain employs TRBV5-1 and TRBJ2-1; tentative D call: TRBD2 (5 bases). Germline lookup yields CDR1 SGHRS and CDR2 YFSETQ. CDR3 size: 15 residues. V lost 1 base and J lost 4, with 12 bases in between. The CDR3 here is CASSLRTGDYNEQFF. CDR3 nucleotide sequence: TGCGCCAGCAGCTTGCGGACTGGAGATTACAATGAGCAGTTCTTC.

The V and J genes are TRBV21-1 and TRBJ1-6. TRBV21-1 has pseudogene status. The CDR3 is 13 amino acids. The CDR3 is CASSKARLSPLHF. The CDR3 DNA follows: TGTGCCAGCAGCAAAGCGCGACTTTCACCCCTCCACTTT.

V and J are TRBV10-3 and TRBJ2-6; 9 positions agree with TRBD1. The germline V gene has CDR1 ENHRY and CDR2 SYGVKD. Trimming removed 6 bases from V and 0 bases from J; junction bases left unmatched: 9. CDR3 length equals 18 residues. The CDR3 region is CAIRDSGTGPSGANVLTF. DNA of the CDR3: TGTGCCATCAGGGACTCCGGGACAGGGCCCTCTGGGGCCAACGTCCTGACTTTC.

The gene calls are TRBV5-1 and TRBJ2-1, with D perhaps TRBD1 (6 bases). CDR3 size: 13 residues. Per germline, CDR1 SGHRS and CDR2 YFSETQ. V shed 5 bases and J shed 6 bases, with 12 bases lying between them. In DNA form, the CDR3 reads TGCGCCAGCAGGTTCCGGGACACCAATGAGCAGTTCTTC. Translation gives CASRFRDTNEQFF.

This chain connects TRBV5-6 to TRBJ2-4; tentative D call: TRBD1 (5 bases). The V end was cut by 2 bases, the J end by 6 bases, with 9 bases between. From germline, CDR1 is SGHDT and CDR2 YYEEEE. The CDR3 extends over 13 amino acids. CDR3: CASSFDRANIQYF. The CDR3 DNA sequence: TGTGCCAGCAGCTTCGACAGAGCAAACATTCAGTACTTC. Variable domain in full (rest from reference TRBV5-6 and TRBJ2-4): DAGVTQSPTHLIKTRGQQVTLRCSPKSGHDTVSWYQQALGQGPQFIFQYYEEEERQRGNFPDRFSGHQFPNYSSELNVNALLLGDSALYLCASSFDRANIQYFGAGTRLSVL.

This chain links TRBV5-4 with TRBJ1-4, with a tentative D call TRBD1 (6 bases). Germline CDR1 is SGHNT and CDR2 is YYREEE (reference sequence). V was trimmed by 0 bases and J by 6 bases, leaving 12 bases between them. CDR3 length equals 15 residues. CDR3: CASSLDPGEYEKLFF. The CDR3 DNA reads as TGTGCCAGCAGCTTGGACCCAGGGGAGTATGAAAAACTGTTTTTT. The variable domain in full, with the rest retrieved from reference TRBV5-4 and TRBJ1-4, is ETGVTQSPTHLIKTRGQQVTLRCSSQSGHNTVSWYQQALGQGPQFIFQYYREEENGRGNFPPRFSGLQFPNYSSELNVNALELDDSALYLCASSLDPGEYEKLFFGSGTQLSVL.

V is TRBV7-6 and J is TRBJ2-2, with TRBD1 identical over 7 bases. Germline CDR1 and CDR2: SGHVS and FNYEAQ. CDR3 length: 19 amino acids. V was pared by 4 bases and J by 0 bases, with 14 bases of the junction left unmatched. CDR3 DNA sequence: TGTGCCAGCAGCTCCCCTACTTCACAGGGGTACGCGAACACCGGGGAGCTGTTTTTT. It translates to CASSSPTSQGYANTGELFF. Supplemented by reference TRBV7-6 and TRBJ2-2, the full variable domain reads GAGVSQSPRYKVTKRGQDVALRCDPISGHVSLYWYRQALGQGPEFLTYFNYEAQQDKSGLPNDRFSAERPEGSISTLTIQRTEQRDSAMYRCASSSPTSQGYANTGELFFGEGSRLTVL.

The V call is TRBV27, the J call TRBJ1-5; no clear D gene. Germline V gene sequence: CDR1 MNHEY, CDR2 SMNVEV (reference sequence). The CDR3 loop spans 15 amino acids. V gave up 0 bases and J gave up 2 bases, with 8 bases separating them. The CDR3 sequence is CASSLSVGGNQPQHF. CDR3 sequence (DNA): TGTGCCAGCAGTTTATCGGTTGGAGGCAATCAGCCCCAGCATTTT.

This clone was seen a handful of times. The V gene is TRBV12-5, the J gene TRBJ1-1; D is possibly TRBD1 (6 bases). Germline-derived CDR1 and CDR2 are LGHNT and FRNRAP. The V gene lost 0 bases and the J gene lost 1 base, with 12 bases spanning the gap. The CDR3 runs 16 residues. CDR3 loop: CASGLVQGTGNTEAFF. The CDR3 bases are TGTGCTAGTGGTTTGGTACAGGGAACAGGGAACACTGAAGCTTTCTTT.

This clone was seen only a few times. The rearrangement uses TRBV20-1 and TRBJ1-1; D remains ambiguous. The CDR3 is made up of 11 amino acids. Germline loops: CDR1 DFQATT, CDR2 SNEGSKA (reference sequence). V was pared by 4 bases and J by 0 bases, with 3 bases between. The CDR3 bases are TGCAGTGCTACCGTGAACACTGAAGCTTTCTTT. This codes for CSATVNTEAFF.

The CDR3 region has the DNA TGTGCCAGCTGGGGCCGTGGGTCTGGAAACACCATATATTTT. Translated, it gives CASWGRGSGNTIYF. This chain links TRBV28 with TRBJ1-3, with D possibly TRBD1 on 5 matching bases. In germline, CDR1 is MDHEN, CDR2 SYDVKM. Trimming cost V 8 bases and J 1 base, with 12 bases left between them. The CDR3 is 14 amino acids.

The rearrangement uses TRBV5-6 and TRBJ1-3, with D possibly being TRBD1 (6 bases). The CDR3 is 15 residues long. V gave up 0 bases and J gave up 4 bases, with 11 bases separating them. Looked up from germline, CDR1 is SGHDT and CDR2 is YYEEEE. Written as DNA, the CDR3 is TGTGCCAGCAGCTTGGAACAGGGTGCAGGAAACACCATATATTTT. Translation: CASSLEQGAGNTIYF.

The chain links TRBV12-5 to TRBJ1-1, with D tentatively TRBD1 (5 bases). The CDR3 is made up of 14 amino acids. Per germline, CDR1 LGHNT and CDR2 FRNRAP. The V end lost 6 bases, the J end lost 4 bases, and 15 bases lay between the germline ends. The CDR3 protein is CASGPAGFGTEAFF. The CDR3, as DNA: TGTGCTAGTGGCCCCGCAGGGTTTGGCACTGAAGCTTTCTTT.